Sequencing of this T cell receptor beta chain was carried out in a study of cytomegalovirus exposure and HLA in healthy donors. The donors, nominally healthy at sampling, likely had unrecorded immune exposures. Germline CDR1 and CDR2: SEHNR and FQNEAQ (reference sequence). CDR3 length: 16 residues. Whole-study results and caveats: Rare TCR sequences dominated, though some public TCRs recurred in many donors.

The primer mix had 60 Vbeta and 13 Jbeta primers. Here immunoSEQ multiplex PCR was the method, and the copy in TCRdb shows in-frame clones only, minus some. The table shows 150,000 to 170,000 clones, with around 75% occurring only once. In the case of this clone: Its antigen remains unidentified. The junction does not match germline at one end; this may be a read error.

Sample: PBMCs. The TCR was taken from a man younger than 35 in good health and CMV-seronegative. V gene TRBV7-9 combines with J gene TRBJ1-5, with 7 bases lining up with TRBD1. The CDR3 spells CSSSLGGTASYQPQHF. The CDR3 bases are TGTTCCAGCAGCTTAGGAGGGACAGCGTCGTATCAGCCCCAGCATTTT. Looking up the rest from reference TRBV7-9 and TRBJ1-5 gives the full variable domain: DTGVSQNPRHKITKRGQNVTFRCDPISEHNRLYWYRQTLGQGPEFLTYFQNEAQLEKSRLLSDRFSAERPKGSFSTLEIQRTEQGDSAMYLCSSSLGGTASYQPQHFGDGTRLSIL.